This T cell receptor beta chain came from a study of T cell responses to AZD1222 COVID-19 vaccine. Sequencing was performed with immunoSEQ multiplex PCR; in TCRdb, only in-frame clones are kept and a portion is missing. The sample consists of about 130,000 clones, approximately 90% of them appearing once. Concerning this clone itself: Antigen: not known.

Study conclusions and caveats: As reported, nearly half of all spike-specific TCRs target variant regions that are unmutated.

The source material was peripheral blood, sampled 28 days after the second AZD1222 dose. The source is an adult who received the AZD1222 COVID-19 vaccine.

DNA for the CDR3: TGTGCCAGCTCACCACGGAAAACATCCCAAGAGACCCAGTACTTC. Protein: CASSPRKTSQETQYF. The chain employs TRBV18 and TRBJ2-5; D call uncertain. The CDR3 consists of 15 residues. Trimming stripped 1 base from V and 1 base from J, with 10 bases between. The germline gives CDR1 KGHSH, CDR2 LQKENI. Complete variable domain (other parts from reference TRBV18 and TRBJ2-5): NAGVMQNPRHLVRRRGQEARLRCSPMKGHSHVYWYRQLPEEGLKFMVYLQKENIIDESGMPKERFSAEFPKEGPSILRIQQVVRGDSAAYFCASSPRKTSQETQYFGPGTRLLVL.